These 14 T cell receptor beta chains share one sample of origin, sequenced in a study of PD-1 and CTLA-4 blockade in melanoma. Sequencing was performed with immunoSEQ multiplex PCR; in TCRdb, only in-frame clones are kept and a portion is missing. Of around 7,200 clones listed, 80% are singletons. The specimen comprised CD8+ T cells from peripheral blood, sampled before anti-PD-1 treatment. Source of these receptors: a human donor with melanoma.

This clone has a single count. This chain uses TRBV2 with TRBJ2-1, with D perhaps matching TRBD1 or TRBD2 (5 bases each). Trimming took off 8 bases at V and 7 bases at J, with 15 bases between the two ends. Germline values: CDR1 SNHLY, CDR2 FYNNEI. This CDR3 spans 13 amino acids. As DNA, the CDR3 is TGTGCCAGCGGTGGGGGTCCGGGGAATGAGCAGTTCTTC. It codes for CASGGGPGNEQFF.

The gene calls are TRBV12-3 or TRBV12-4 and TRBJ2-3, with D uncertain. The ends were cut back, 5 bases at V and 0 bases at J, with 6 bases in the middle. This CDR3 is built from 13 residues. CDR3 sequence reads: CASSPHSTDTQYF. In DNA, the CDR3 is TGTGCCAGCAGTCCCCATAGCACAGATACGCAGTATTTT.

The chain uses TRBV10-1 and TRBJ2-5; 7 bases agree with TRBD2. The junction had 5 bases not matched to a gene; V was cut back by 2 bases and J by 5 bases. This CDR3 contains 14 residues. Germline CDR1 and CDR2: WNHNN and SYGVQD (reference sequence). The CDR3, as DNA: TGCGCCAGCAGTGAGGGCGGGAGTGGCGAGACCCAGTACTTC. Protein sequence: CASSEGGSGETQYF.

V gene TRBV6-2 or TRBV6-3 combines with J gene TRBJ2-3, with D perhaps TRBD2 (5 bases). Trimming took off 2 bases at V and 4 bases at J, with 10 bases between the two ends. The CDR3 extends over 14 amino acids. The germline gives CDR1 MNHEY, CDR2 SVGEGT. The CDR3 loop is CASSYASWADTQYF. The CDR3 DNA follows: TGTGCCAGCAGTTACGCTAGCTGGGCAGATACGCAGTATTTT.

This chain connects TRBV12-3 or TRBV12-4 to TRBJ1-1; unclear D gene. This CDR3 has 13 residues. V lost 5 bases and J 1 base, leaving 8 bases between the germline ends. CDR3 protein: CASSPTENTEAFF. The CDR3 nucleotides are TGTGCCAGCAGTCCGACCGAGAACACTGAAGCTTTCTTT.

The chain couples TRBV27 to TRBJ1-2; 7 nucleotides agree with TRBD1. The CDR3 length is 14 residues. The junction had 1 base not matched to a gene; V was cut back by 3 bases and J by 0 bases. Germline V gene data show CDR1 as MNHEY and CDR2 as SMNVEV (reference sequence). The CDR3 DNA follows: TGTGCCAGCAGTTTTACAGGGGCTAACTATGGCTACACCTTC. Translating gives CASSFTGANYGYTF.

This chain uses TRBV5-4 with TRBJ2-1, with a tentative D call TRBD1 (6 bases). Germline V gene data show CDR1 as SGHNT and CDR2 as YYREEE (reference sequence). Trimming removed 4 bases from V and 10 bases from J, with 21 bases in between. The CDR3 length is 15 residues. CDR3 protein: CASSPTSRGWYEQFF. The CDR3, as DNA: TGTGCCAGCAGCCCTACCTCCAGGGGTTGGTACGAGCAGTTCTTC.

This rearrangement joins TRBV11-3 to TRBJ2-1; the match to TRBD2 covers 10 bases. The CDR3 extends over 17 amino acids. Germline V gene data show CDR1 as SGHNT and CDR2 as YENEEA. The J segment lost 2 bases and the V segment lost 1 base, leaving 5 bases of the junction unmatched. CDR3 region: CASSLVRTSGTYNEQFF. The CDR3 DNA sequence: TGTGCCAGCAGCTTAGTGCGGACTAGCGGTACCTACAATGAGCAGTTCTTC.

The chain joins TRBV7-8 to TRBJ1-6; D remains unclear. This CDR3 spans 15 amino acids. V lost 5 bases and J lost 0, with 8 bases in between. Germline CDR1 SGHVS, CDR2 FQNEAQ. DNA of the CDR3: TGTGCCAGCAGCCCGAAGGGCTCCTATAATTCACCCCTCCACTTT. Translation gives CASSPKGSYNSPLHF.

The chain joins TRBV12-3 or TRBV12-4 to TRBJ1-1; D is ambiguous. V lost 5 bases to trimming and J lost 1 base, with 5 bases between them. The CDR3 consists of 12 residues. The CDR3 region has the DNA TGTGCCAGCAGTCTAGGGAACACTGAAGCTTTCTTT. This encodes CASSLGNTEAFF.

V usage is TRBV24-1 and J usage is TRBJ2-3; TRBD2 might be the D (5 bases). The CDR3 is made up of 15 amino acids. The germline V gene encodes CDR1 KGHDR and CDR2 SFDVKD. The germline V and J ends were trimmed by 0 bases and 3 bases, with 9 bases remaining between them. Here the CDR3 DNA reads TGTGCCACCAGTGATTTGAATAGCGAGACAGATACGCAGTATTTT. This encodes CATSDLNSETDTQYF.

A single count supports this clone. The gene calls are TRBV2 and TRBJ1-5; D gene unclear. The CDR3 covers 15 residues. Deletions cut 6 bases from V and 1 base from J, with 13 bases between. Germline CDR1 is SNHLY and CDR2 is FYNNEI. The CDR3 DNA reads as TGTGCCAGCAGACCTGACCCAGCGAGCAATCAGCCCCAGCATTTT. This translates into CASRPDPASNQPQHF.

CDR3 region: CASDGQLIRYSPLHF. CDR3 DNA: TGTGCCAGCGACGGACAGCTGATCAGGTATTCACCCCTCCACTTT. V and J are TRBV5-3 and TRBJ1-6, with D tentatively TRBD1 (6 bases). TRBV5-3 is an ORF; its function is uncertain. CDR3 size: 15 residues. Trimming shortened V by 8 bases and J by 8 bases, and 20 bases separated the two germline ends.

V is TRBV6-2 or TRBV6-3 and J is TRBJ1-1; 8 bases line up with TRBD1. This CDR3 is built from 16 residues. Germline V lookup: CDR1 MNHEY, CDR2 SVGEGT. The trim removed 0 bases at V and 7 bases at J, leaving 10 bases unmatched. CDR3 bases: TGTGCCAGCAGTTACTCTAAGTCAGGGGGCGAGGATGAAGCTTTCTTT. This translates into CASSYSKSGGEDEAFF.